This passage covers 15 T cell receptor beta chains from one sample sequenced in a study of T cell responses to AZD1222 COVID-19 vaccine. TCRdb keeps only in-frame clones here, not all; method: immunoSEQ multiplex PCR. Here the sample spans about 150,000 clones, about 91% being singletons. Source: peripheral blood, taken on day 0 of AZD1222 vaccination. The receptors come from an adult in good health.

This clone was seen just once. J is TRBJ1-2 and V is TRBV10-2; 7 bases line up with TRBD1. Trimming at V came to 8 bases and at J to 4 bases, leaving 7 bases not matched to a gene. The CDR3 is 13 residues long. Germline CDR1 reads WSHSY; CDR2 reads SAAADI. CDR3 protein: CASGSQGIYGYTF. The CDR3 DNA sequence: TGCGCCAGCGGCTCACAGGGGATCTATGGCTACACCTTC.

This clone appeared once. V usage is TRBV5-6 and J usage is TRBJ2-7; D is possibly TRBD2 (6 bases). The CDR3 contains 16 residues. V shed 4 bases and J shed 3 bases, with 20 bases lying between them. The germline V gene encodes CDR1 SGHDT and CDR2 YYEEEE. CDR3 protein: CASSLTGGKTSYEQYF. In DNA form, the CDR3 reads TGTGCCAGCAGCCTAACCGGAGGGAAAACGAGCTACGAGCAGTACTTC.

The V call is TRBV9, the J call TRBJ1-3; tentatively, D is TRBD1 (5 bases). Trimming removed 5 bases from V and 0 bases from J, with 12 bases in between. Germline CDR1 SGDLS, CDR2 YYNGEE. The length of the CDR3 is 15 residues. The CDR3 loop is CASSVSGTSGNTIYF. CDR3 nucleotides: TGTGCCAGCAGTGTCTCGGGGACCTCTGGAAACACCATATATTTT.

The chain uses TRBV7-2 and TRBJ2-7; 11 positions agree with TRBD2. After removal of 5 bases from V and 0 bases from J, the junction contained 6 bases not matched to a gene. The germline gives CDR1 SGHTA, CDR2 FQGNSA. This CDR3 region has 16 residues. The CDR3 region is CASSHGTSGSSYEQYF. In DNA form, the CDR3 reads TGTGCCAGCAGCCACGGGACTAGCGGAAGCTCCTACGAGCAGTACTTC.

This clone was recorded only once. The CDR3 reads CASSLFRGYEQYF. In DNA form, the CDR3 reads TGTGCCAGCAGCTTATTCCGGGGGTACGAGCAGTACTTC. The V call is TRBV11-2, the J call TRBJ2-7; TRBD2 might be the D (6 bases). V gave up 2 bases and J gave up 4 bases, with 9 bases separating them. CDR3 length: 13 amino acids. Per the germline V gene, CDR1 is SGHAT and CDR2 is FQNNGV. The full variable domain, in which reference TRBV11-2 and TRBJ2-7 provide the parts outside the CDR3, is EAGVAQSPRYKIIEKRQSVAFWCNPISGHATLYWYQQILGQGPKLLIQFQNNGVVDDSQLPKDRFSAERLKGVDSTLKIQPAKLEDSAVYLCASSLFRGYEQYFGPGTRLTVT.

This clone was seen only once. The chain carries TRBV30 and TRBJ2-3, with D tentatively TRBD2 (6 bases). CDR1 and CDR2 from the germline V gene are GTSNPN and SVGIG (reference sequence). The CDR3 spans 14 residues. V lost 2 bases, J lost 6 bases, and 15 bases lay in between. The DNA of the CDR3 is TGTGCCTGGAGTAGACCAACTAGCAGGGATACGCAGTATTTT. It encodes CAWSRPTSRDTQYF.

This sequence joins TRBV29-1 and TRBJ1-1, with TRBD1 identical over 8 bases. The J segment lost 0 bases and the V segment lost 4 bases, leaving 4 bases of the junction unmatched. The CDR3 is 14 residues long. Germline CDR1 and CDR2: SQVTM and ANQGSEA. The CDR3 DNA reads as TGCAGCGTTGCCCCAGGGGGCATGAACACTGAAGCTTTCTTT. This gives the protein CSVAPGGMNTEAFF.

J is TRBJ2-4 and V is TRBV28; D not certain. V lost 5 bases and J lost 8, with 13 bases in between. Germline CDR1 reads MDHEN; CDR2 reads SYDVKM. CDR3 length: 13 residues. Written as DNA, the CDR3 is TGTGCCAGCAGTCTTTCACCGGCTTACATTCAGTACTTC. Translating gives CASSLSPAYIQYF.

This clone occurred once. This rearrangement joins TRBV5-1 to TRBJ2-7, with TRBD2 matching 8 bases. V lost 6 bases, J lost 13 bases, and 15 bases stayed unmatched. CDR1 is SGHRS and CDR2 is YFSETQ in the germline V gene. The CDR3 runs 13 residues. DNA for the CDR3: TGCGCCAGCATTCCTCCTTCCGGGACTAGACCATACTTC. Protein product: CASIPPSGTRPYF.

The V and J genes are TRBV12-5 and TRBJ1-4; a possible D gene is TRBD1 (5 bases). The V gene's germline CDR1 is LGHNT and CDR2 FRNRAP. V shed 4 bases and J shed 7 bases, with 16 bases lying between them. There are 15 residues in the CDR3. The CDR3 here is CASGSEGVIGEKLFF. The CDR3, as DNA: TGTGCTAGTGGTTCCGAAGGGGTAATTGGTGAAAAACTGTTTTTT.

CDR3 loop: CASRPGTNEKLFF. DNA of the CDR3: TGTGCCAGTAGGCCAGGTACTAATGAAAAACTGTTTTTT. The chain uses TRBV19 and TRBJ1-4; D unclear. From germline, CDR1 is LNHDA and CDR2 SQIVND (reference sequence). Trimming took off 6 bases at V and 2 bases at J, with 7 bases between the two ends. The CDR3 is 13 residues long.

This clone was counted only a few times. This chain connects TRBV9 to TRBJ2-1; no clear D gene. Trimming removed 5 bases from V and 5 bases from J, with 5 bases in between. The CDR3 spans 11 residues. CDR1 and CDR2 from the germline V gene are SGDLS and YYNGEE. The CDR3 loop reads CASRGNNEQFF. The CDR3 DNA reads TGTGCCAGCAGGGGGAACAATGAGCAGTTCTTC.

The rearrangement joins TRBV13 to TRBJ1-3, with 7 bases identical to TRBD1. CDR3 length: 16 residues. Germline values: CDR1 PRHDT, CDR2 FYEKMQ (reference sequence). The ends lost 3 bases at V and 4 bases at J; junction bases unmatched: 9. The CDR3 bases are TGTGCCAGCAGCTTTAGACAGGGTAAGAGAGGAAACACCATATATTTT. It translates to CASSFRQGKRGNTIYF. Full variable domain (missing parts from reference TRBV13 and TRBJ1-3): AAGVIQSPRHLIKEKRETATLKCYPIPRHDTVYWYQQGPGQDPQFLISFYEKMQSDKGSIPDRFSAQQFSDYHSELNMSSLELGDSALYFCASSFRQGKRGNTIYFGEGSWLTVV.

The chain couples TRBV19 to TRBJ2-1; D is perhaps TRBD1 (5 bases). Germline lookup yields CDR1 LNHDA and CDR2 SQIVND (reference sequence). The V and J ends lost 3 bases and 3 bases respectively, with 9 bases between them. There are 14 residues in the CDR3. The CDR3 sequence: CASSIVQGYNEQFF. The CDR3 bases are TGTGCCAGTAGTATTGTCCAGGGCTACAATGAGCAGTTCTTC.

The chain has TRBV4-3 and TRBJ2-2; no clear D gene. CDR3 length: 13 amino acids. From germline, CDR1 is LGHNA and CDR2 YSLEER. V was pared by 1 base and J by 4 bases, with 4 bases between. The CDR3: CASSQAPTGELFF. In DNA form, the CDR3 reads TGCGCCAGCAGCCAAGCACCCACCGGGGAGCTGTTTTTT.